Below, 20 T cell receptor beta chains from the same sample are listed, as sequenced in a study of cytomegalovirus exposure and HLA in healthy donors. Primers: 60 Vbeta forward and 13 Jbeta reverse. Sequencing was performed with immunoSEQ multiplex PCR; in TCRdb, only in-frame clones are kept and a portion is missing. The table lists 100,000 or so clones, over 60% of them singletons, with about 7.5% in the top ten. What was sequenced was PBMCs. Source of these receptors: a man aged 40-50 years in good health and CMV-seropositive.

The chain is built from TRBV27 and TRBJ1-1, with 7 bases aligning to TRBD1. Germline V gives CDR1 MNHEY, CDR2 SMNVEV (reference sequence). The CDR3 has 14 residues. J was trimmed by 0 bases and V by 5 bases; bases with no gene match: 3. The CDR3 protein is CASSPGTVNTEAFF. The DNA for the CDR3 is TGTGCCAGCAGTCCGGGGACAGTGAACACTGAAGCTTTCTTT.

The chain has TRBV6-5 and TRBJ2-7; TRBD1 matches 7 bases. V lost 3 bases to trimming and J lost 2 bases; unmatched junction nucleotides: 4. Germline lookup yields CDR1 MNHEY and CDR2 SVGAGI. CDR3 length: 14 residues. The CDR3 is CASSYWTGAYEQYF. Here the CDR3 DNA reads TGTGCCAGCAGTTATTGGACAGGTGCCTACGAGCAGTACTTC.

This chain's CDR3 is CASSEARVYTEAFF. Here the CDR3 DNA reads TGTGCCAGCAGTGAAGCGCGGGTGTACACTGAAGCTTTCTTT. V and J are TRBV6-1 and TRBJ1-1; no reliable D call. V was cut by 0 bases and J by 3 bases, with 8 bases left in between. CDR1 is MNHNS, CDR2 SASEGT, per germline. This CDR3 comprises 14 residues.

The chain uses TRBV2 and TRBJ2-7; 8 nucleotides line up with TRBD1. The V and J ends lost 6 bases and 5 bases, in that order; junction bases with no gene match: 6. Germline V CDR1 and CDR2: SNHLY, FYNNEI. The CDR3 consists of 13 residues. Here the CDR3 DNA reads TGTGCCAGCAGGGGACAGGTTCTACACGAGCAGTACTTC. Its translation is CASRGQVLHEQYF.

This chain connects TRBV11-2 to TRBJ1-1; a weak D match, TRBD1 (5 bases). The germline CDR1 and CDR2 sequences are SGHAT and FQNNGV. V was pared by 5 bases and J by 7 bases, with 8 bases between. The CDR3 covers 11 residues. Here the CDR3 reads CASSQGGEAFF. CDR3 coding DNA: TGTGCCAGCAGCCAGGGTGGTGAAGCTTTCTTT.

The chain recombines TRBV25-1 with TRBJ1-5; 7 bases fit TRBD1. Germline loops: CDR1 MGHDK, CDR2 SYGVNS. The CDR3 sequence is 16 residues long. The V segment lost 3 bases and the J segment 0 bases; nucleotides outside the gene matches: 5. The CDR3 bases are TGTGCCAGCAGTGATGGCAGGGGGAGTAGCAATCAGCCCCAGCATTTT. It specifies CASSDGRGSSNQPQHF.

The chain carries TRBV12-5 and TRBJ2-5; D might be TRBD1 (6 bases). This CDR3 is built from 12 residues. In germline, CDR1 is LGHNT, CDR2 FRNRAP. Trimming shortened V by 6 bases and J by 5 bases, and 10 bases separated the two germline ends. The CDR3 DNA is TGTGCTAGTGGCAGGGGCAGGGAGACCCAGTACTTC. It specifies CASGRGRETQYF.

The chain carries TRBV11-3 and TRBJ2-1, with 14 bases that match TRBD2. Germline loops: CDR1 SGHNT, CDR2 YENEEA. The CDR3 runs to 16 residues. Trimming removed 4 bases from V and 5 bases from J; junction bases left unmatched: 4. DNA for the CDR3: TGTGCCAGCAGCTCCAGACTAGCGGGGGGGGACAATGAGCAGTTCTTC. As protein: CASSSRLAGGDNEQFF.

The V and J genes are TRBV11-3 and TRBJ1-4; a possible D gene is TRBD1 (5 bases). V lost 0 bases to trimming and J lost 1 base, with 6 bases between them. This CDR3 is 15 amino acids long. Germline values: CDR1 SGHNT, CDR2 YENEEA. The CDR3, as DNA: TGTGCCAGCAGCTTAGACGGGGGAACTAATGAAAAACTGTTTTTT. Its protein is CASSLDGGTNEKLFF.

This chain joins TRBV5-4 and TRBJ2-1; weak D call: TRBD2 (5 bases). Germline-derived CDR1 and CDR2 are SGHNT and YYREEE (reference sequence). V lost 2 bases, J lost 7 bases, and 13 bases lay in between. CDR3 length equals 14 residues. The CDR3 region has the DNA TGTGCCAGCAGCTTCGGCCTAGCAGAGAATGAGCAGTTCTTC. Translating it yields CASSFGLAENEQFF. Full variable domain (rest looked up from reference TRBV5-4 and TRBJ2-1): ETGVTQSPTHLIKTRGQQVTLRCSSQSGHNTVSWYQQALGQGPQFIFQYYREEENGRGNFPPRFSGLQFPNYSSELNVNALELDDSALYLCASSFGLAENEQFFGPGTRLTVL.

The CDR3 DNA is TGTGCCAGCAGCTCGTGGGGGGGCGGTGTGGGACAGCCCCAGCATTTT. It yields the protein CASSSWGGGVGQPQHF. The J gene is TRBJ1-5, the V gene TRBV5-6, with a possible D match to TRBD1 (6 bases). The CDR3 loop spans 16 amino acids. Per germline, CDR1 SGHDT and CDR2 YYEEEE. Trimming stripped 3 bases from V and 7 bases from J, with 20 bases between.

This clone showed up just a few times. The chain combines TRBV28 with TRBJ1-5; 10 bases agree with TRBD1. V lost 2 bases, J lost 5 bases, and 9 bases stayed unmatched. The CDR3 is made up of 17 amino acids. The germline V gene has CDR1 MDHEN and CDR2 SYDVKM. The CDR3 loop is CASSLPWDRGGDQPQHF. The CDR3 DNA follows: TGTGCCAGCAGTTTACCCTGGGACAGGGGTGGCGATCAGCCCCAGCATTTT.

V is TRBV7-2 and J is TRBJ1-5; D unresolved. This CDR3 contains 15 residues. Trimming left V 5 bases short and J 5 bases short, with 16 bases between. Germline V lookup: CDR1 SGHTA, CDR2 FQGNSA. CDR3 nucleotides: TGTGCCAGCAGCCCAAACGGACTAGAGTATCAGCCCCAGCATTTT. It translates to CASSPNGLEYQPQHF. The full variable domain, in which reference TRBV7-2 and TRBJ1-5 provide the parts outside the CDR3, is GAGVSQSPSNKVTEKGKDVELRCDPISGHTALYWYRQSLGQGLEFLIYFQGNSAPDKSGLPSDRFSAERTGGSVSTLTIQRTQQEDSAVYLCASSPNGLEYQPQHFGDGTRLSIL.

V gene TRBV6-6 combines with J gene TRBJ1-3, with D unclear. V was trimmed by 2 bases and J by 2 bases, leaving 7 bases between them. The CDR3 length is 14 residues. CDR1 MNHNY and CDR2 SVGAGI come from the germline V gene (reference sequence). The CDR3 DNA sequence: TGTGCCAGCAGTTACCCCGGGGCTGGAAACACCATATATTTT. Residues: CASSYPGAGNTIYF.

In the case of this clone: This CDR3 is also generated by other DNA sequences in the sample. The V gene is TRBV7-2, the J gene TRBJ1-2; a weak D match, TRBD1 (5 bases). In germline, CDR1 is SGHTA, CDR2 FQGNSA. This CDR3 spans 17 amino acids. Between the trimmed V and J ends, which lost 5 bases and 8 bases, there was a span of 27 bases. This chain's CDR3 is CASSPSLDRGLGEGYTF. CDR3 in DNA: TGTGCCAGCAGCCCCTCGCTGGATAGGGGTCTAGGGGAAGGCTACACCTTC.

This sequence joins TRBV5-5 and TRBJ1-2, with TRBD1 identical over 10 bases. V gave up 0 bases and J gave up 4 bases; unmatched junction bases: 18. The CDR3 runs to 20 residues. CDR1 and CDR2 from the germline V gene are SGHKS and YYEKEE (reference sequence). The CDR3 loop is CASSLGGGYVGTGETYGYTF. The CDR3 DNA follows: TGTGCCAGCAGCTTGGGAGGAGGTTACGTAGGGACAGGGGAAACCTATGGCTACACCTTC.

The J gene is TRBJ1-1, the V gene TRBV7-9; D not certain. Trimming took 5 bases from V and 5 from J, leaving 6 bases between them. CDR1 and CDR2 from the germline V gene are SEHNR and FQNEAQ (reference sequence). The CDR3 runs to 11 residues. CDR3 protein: CASSAGTEAFF. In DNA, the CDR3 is TGTGCCAGCAGCGCCGGGACTGAAGCTTTCTTT.

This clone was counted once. The CDR3 protein is CASSLSVTYEQYF. CDR3 nucleotides: TGTGCCAGCAGCTTATCCGTAACCTACGAGCAGTACTTC. This chain links TRBV7-6 with TRBJ2-7, with D unresolved. This CDR3 comprises 13 residues. Trimming stripped 2 bases from V and 2 bases from J, with 7 bases between. Germline-derived CDR1 and CDR2 are SGHVS and FNYEAQ.

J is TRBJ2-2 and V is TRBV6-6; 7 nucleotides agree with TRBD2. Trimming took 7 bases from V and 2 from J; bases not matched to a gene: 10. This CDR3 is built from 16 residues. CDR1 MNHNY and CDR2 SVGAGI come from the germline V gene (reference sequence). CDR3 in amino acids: CASTARGSDNTGELFF. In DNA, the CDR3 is TGTGCCAGCACAGCGCGGGGGAGCGACAACACCGGGGAGCTGTTTTTT.

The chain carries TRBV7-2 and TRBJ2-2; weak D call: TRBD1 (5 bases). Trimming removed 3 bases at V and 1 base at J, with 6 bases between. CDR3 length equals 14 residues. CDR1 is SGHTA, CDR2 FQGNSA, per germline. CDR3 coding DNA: TGTGCCAGCAGCTTTAGGGGGAACACCGGGGAGCTGTTTTTT. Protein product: CASSFRGNTGELFF. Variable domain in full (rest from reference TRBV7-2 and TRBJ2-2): GAGVSQSPSNKVTEKGKDVELRCDPISGHTALYWYRQSLGQGLEFLIYFQGNSAPDKSGLPSDRFSAERTGGSVSTLTIQRTQQEDSAVYLCASSFRGNTGELFFGEGSRLTVL.